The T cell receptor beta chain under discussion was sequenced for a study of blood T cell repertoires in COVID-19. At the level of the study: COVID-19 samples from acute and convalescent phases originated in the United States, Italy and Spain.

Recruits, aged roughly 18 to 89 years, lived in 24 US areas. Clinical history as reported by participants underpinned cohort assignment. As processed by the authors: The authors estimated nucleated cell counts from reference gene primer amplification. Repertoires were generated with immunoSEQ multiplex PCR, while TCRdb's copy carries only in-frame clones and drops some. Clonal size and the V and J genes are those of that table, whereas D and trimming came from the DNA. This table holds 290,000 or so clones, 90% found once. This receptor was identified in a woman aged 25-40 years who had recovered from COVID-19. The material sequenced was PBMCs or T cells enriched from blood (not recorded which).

DNA for the CDR3: TGTGCCAGCATTAAAGGACAGGTCTCCTACGAGCAGTACTTC. Translation gives CASIKGQVSYEQYF. The chain links TRBV2 to TRBJ2-7, with TRBD1 matching over 7 bases. This CDR3 region has 14 residues. Germline CDR1 reads SNHLY; CDR2 reads FYNNEI. Trimming at V came to 7 bases and at J to 0 bases, leaving 6 bases not matched to a gene.